Below are 22 T cell receptor beta chains sequenced from a single sample in a study of control samples from healthy donors and cancer patients. Produced via immunoSEQ multiplex PCR; TCRdb's table is partial and in-frame only. Among tens of thousands of clones, 75% to 90% were seen once, and the ten largest hold less than 55%. The specimen was blood. All receptors come from a man aged 55 to 69 in good health.

The J gene is TRBJ2-7, the V gene TRBV5-8; weak D call: TRBD1 (6 bases). The ends were cut back, 4 bases at V and 2 bases at J, with 16 bases in the middle. CDR3 length: 15 amino acids. Germline CDR1 reads SGHTS; CDR2 reads YDEGEE. Here the CDR3 reads CASSPRTVVPYEQYF. The CDR3 DNA reads TGTGCCAGCAGCCCGCGGACAGTAGTTCCCTACGAGCAGTACTTC.

The rearrangement joins TRBV5-1 to TRBJ2-7, with 9 bases fitting TRBD2. After removal of 4 bases from V and 0 bases from J, the junction contained 8 bases not matched to a gene. The CDR3 sequence is 16 residues long. CDR1 is SGHRS and CDR2 is YFSETQ in the germline V gene. CDR3 coding DNA: TGCGCCAGCAGCCCTTACTCGACTAGCGGCTCCTACGAGCAGTACTTC. This codes for CASSPYSTSGSYEQYF.

The sample holds a few counts of this clone. The J gene is TRBJ1-5, the V gene TRBV14; possibly TRBD1 for D (6 bases). Germline loops: CDR1 SGHDN, CDR2 FVKESK. V gave up 4 bases and J gave up 7 bases, with 11 bases separating them. The CDR3 has 13 residues. CDR3 region: CASSLTRGQPQHF. CDR3 coding DNA: TGTGCCAGCAGCCTCACCAGGGGACAGCCCCAGCATTTT.

This clone was seen only once. V is TRBV18 and J is TRBJ2-1, with D possibly being TRBD1 (7 bases). The CDR3 has 16 amino acids. V dropped 0 bases and J dropped 8 bases, with 17 bases sitting between them. Germline V CDR1 and CDR2: KGHSH, LQKENI. The CDR3 spells CASSPPGTAGGDEQFF. The DNA for the CDR3 is TGTGCCAGCTCACCACCTGGGACAGCCGGGGGCGATGAGCAGTTCTTC.

The chain has TRBV7-2 and TRBJ1-6; 10 bases fit TRBD1. This CDR3 contains 15 residues. Trimming removed 5 bases from V and 11 bases from J; junction bases left unmatched: 9. From germline, CDR1 is SGHTA and CDR2 FQGNSA. The DNA of the CDR3 is TGTGCCAGCAGCAACCGGGACAGGGGTCGGGCACCCCTCCACTTT. This translates into CASSNRDRGRAPLHF.

The chain combines TRBV28 with TRBJ1-4, with 8 bases fitting TRBD1. This CDR3 is 15 amino acids long. V shed 4 bases and J 7 bases; nucleotides not matched to a gene: 8. The germline V gene encodes CDR1 MDHEN and CDR2 SYDVKM. The CDR3 spells CASSSRDRSLEKLFF. The CDR3 DNA reads TGTGCCAGCAGTTCTCGGGACAGGAGTCTTGAAAAACTGTTTTTT.

This chain joins TRBV12-5 and TRBJ2-5; TRBD1 agrees at 11 bases. Germline V gene data show CDR1 as LGHNT and CDR2 as FRNRAP. The CDR3 runs to 16 residues. After removal of 4 bases from V and 5 bases from J, the junction contained 9 bases not matched to a gene. The CDR3 reads CASGWGTGGGRETQYF. The CDR3 DNA reads TGTGCTAGTGGTTGGGGGACAGGGGGTGGAAGGGAGACCCAGTACTTC.

V and J are TRBV28 and TRBJ2-7; D remains unclear. Germline V gives CDR1 MDHEN, CDR2 SYDVKM. CDR3 length: 11 amino acids. Trimming took off 3 bases at V and 4 bases at J, with 4 bases between the two ends. CDR3 coding DNA: TGTGCCAGCAGTTTTCAATACGAGCAGTACTTC. Translating it yields CASSFQYEQYF.

The chain has TRBV25-1 and TRBJ2-5; D possibly uses TRBD1 or TRBD2 (6 bases each). The germline V gene encodes CDR1 MGHDK and CDR2 SYGVNS. V gave up 2 bases and J gave up 2 bases, with 12 bases separating them. The CDR3 spans 15 residues. CDR3 in amino acids: CASSESRRGQETQYF. The CDR3 DNA follows: TGTGCCAGCAGTGAAAGTAGGAGGGGGCAAGAGACCCAGTACTTC.

This clone was counted a few times. The gene calls are TRBV6-5 and TRBJ1-5, with D possibly matching TRBD1 (5 bases). Deletions cut 7 bases from V and 6 bases from J, with 13 bases between. Per germline, CDR1 MNHEY and CDR2 SVGAGI. This CDR3 has 13 residues. The CDR3 spells CASNQGLGQPQHF. DNA for the CDR3: TGTGCCAGCAATCAGGGCTTGGGTCAGCCCCAGCATTTT.

The rearrangement uses TRBV29-1 and TRBJ1-6; D is possibly TRBD1 (6 bases). V was cut by 5 bases and J by 6 bases, with 11 bases left in between. This CDR3 has 13 residues. Germline CDR1 is SQVTM and CDR2 is ANQGSEA. The chain's CDR3 is CSVTTGSNSPLHF. In DNA, the CDR3 is TGCAGCGTTACAACAGGGAGTAATTCACCCCTCCACTTT. The whole variable domain, remainder taken from reference TRBV29-1 and TRBJ1-6, is SAVISQKPSRDICQRGTSLTIQCQVDSQVTMMFWYRQQPGQSLTLIATANQGSEATYESGFVIDKFPISRPNLTFSTLTVSNMSPEDSSIYLCSVTTGSNSPLHFGNGTRLTVT.

The rearrangement uses TRBV19 and TRBJ1-4, with D perhaps TRBD1 (5 bases). CDR3 length equals 14 residues. Per the germline V gene, CDR1 is LNHDA and CDR2 is SQIVND (reference sequence). With 6 bases removed from V and 2 bases from J, the gap between germline ends came to 10 bases. In DNA form, the CDR3 reads TGTGCCAGTAGGAGGTCAGGGACTAATGAAAAACTGTTTTTT. Protein: CASRRSGTNEKLFF.

This clone has just one count. The chain uses TRBV2 and TRBJ1-3, with D unresolved. In germline, CDR1 is SNHLY, CDR2 FYNNEI. Trimming pared 3 bases from V and 0 bases from J, leaving 9 bases between. The CDR3 length is 15 residues. The CDR3 bases are TGTGCCAGCAGTGATGGGTCCTCCTCTGGAAACACCATATATTTT. This encodes CASSDGSSSGNTIYF.

The rearrangement joins TRBV18 to TRBJ1-1; weak D call: TRBD1 (5 bases). The CDR3 covers 14 residues. V was clipped by 2 bases and J by 1 base, with 8 bases between them. CDR1 KGHSH and CDR2 LQKENI come from the germline V gene. CDR3: CASSPGQGNTEAFF. DNA for the CDR3: TGTGCCAGCTCACCAGGTCAGGGGAACACTGAAGCTTTCTTT.

V usage is TRBV29-1 and J usage is TRBJ1-2; TRBD1 might be the D (5 bases). This CDR3 region has 14 residues. V shed 2 bases and J shed 8 bases, with 18 bases lying between them. Per the germline V gene, CDR1 is SQVTM and CDR2 is ANQGSEA. CDR3 nucleotide sequence: TGCAGCGTTGAAAGCAGGGCCGGAATGTGGGGCTACACCTTC. Its translation: CSVESRAGMWGYTF.

V gene TRBV24-1 combines with J gene TRBJ2-5; 11 nucleotides match TRBD2. V was clipped by 7 bases and J by 5 bases; unmatched bases: 11. From germline, CDR1 is KGHDR and CDR2 SFDVKD. This CDR3 spans 16 amino acids. The CDR3 sequence is CATSGPTSGRGETQYF. CDR3 DNA sequence: TGTGCCACCAGCGGCCCTACTAGCGGGAGAGGGGAGACCCAGTACTTC.

The chain recombines TRBV18 with TRBJ2-7; D possibly corresponds to TRBD1 (6 bases). The CDR3 sequence is 13 residues long. Germline values: CDR1 KGHSH, CDR2 LQKENI. Trimming removed 1 base from V and 2 bases from J, with 6 bases in between. CDR3 region: CASSPQGAYEQYF. CDR3 bases: TGTGCCAGCTCACCACAGGGGGCCTACGAGCAGTACTTC.

The chain combines TRBV12-1 with TRBJ1-5; TRBD1 reflects the table's D call only, with no check against the DNA. TRBV12-1 is assigned pseudogene status. The CDR3 is 16 amino acids. CDR3 bases: TGTGCCAGCAGCCCAAAGGGGGCCGGGGGCAATCAGCCCCAGCATTTT. Its translation is CASSPKGAGGNQPQHF.

The chain employs TRBV4-3 and TRBJ1-2; TRBD1 agrees at 8 bases. Germline trimming cut 1 base from V and 4 bases from J; bases unmatched to any gene: 8. Germline CDR1 LGHNA, CDR2 YSLEER. This CDR3 contains 16 residues. DNA for the CDR3: TGCGCCAGCAGCCAAGCCTTAGGACAGGGCCTCTATGGCTACACCTTC. Translating it yields CASSQALGQGLYGYTF.

This sequence joins TRBV28 and TRBJ2-1, with TRBD2 identical over 8 bases. In germline, CDR1 is MDHEN, CDR2 SYDVKM. This CDR3 is 14 amino acids long. Losses at the gene ends were 3 bases for V and 3 bases for J; bases not matched to a gene: 1. The CDR3: CASSFSGIYNEQFF. As DNA, the CDR3 is TGTGCCAGCAGTTTTAGCGGGATCTACAATGAGCAGTTCTTC.

The chain combines TRBV10-1 with TRBJ2-3; 10 bases fit TRBD2. This CDR3 has 19 residues. With V trimmed by 5 bases and J by 6 bases, 20 bases remained unmatched. The germline CDR1 and CDR2 sequences are WNHNN and SYGVQD (reference sequence). The CDR3 bases are TGCGCCAGCAGTACCCCGGAGAGGGGCCGTCTAGCGGGAGAGGATACGCAGTATTTT. Protein: CASSTPERGRLAGEDTQYF.

This sequence joins TRBV18 and TRBJ2-1, with 7 bases identical to TRBD1. Germline assignment: CDR1 KGHSH and CDR2 LQKENI. The CDR3 loop spans 16 amino acids. The V gene end was trimmed by 3 bases and the J gene end by 4 bases; junction bases not matched to a gene: 9. The CDR3 coding sequence is TGTGCCAGCTCACCCGCGGTACGGACAGGATACAATGAGCAGTTCTTC. Protein product: CASSPAVRTGYNEQFF.